Each of the 5 T cell receptor beta chains below was sequenced from the same sample in a study of early T cells in non-severe SARS-CoV-2 infection. TCRdb passed the 5' RACE reads through MiXCR, listing each CDR3 protein once. The sample holds about 64,000 distinct CDR3 sequences; about an eighth are singletons and the top ten take about 4%. Sequenced input: whole blood. The receptors were gathered from an adult who was a healthcare worker with PCR-confirmed SARS-CoV-2 infection or an uninfected control (not recorded which).

This clonotype was detected ten times or more. V usage is TRBV7-6 and J usage is TRBJ2-5, with D perhaps TRBD1 (5 bases). V was clipped by 4 bases and J by 2 bases, with 14 bases between them. CDR3 length equals 15 residues. Per the germline V gene, CDR1 is SGHVS and CDR2 is FNYEAQ. The CDR3 here is CASSYDSTEQETQYF. Written as DNA, the CDR3 is TGTGCCAGCAGCTACGACAGCACCGAACAAGAGACCCAGTACTTC.

In this sample, this clonotype turned up a few times. This chain links TRBV2 with TRBJ2-7, with D hard to call. With 6 bases removed from V and 3 bases from J, the gap between germline ends came to 12 bases. The CDR3 extends over 13 amino acids. CDR1 SNHLY and CDR2 FYNNEI come from the germline V gene. CDR3 loop: CASSPRPVYEQYF. CDR3 in DNA: TGTGCCAGCAGCCCCCGCCCAGTCTACGAGCAGTACTTC.

The J gene is TRBJ1-1, the V gene TRBV4-3; 7 bases are shared with TRBD1. The length of the CDR3 is 14 residues. Germline V gene data show CDR1 as LGHNA and CDR2 as YSLEER. The V gene end was trimmed by 3 bases and the J gene end by 4 bases; junction bases not matched to a gene: 5. The DNA for the CDR3 is TGCGCCAGCAGCCAGAGGACAGGCCCCACTGAAGCTTTCTTT. This translates into CASSQRTGPTEAFF.

The chain joins TRBV9 to TRBJ2-1, with TRBD2 matching 9 bases. CDR1 is SGDLS and CDR2 is YYNGEE in the germline V gene. The CDR3 is 15 residues long. Germline trimming cut 4 bases from V and 8 bases from J; bases unmatched to any gene: 10. CDR3 loop: CASSSTGTSLDEQFF. DNA of the CDR3: TGTGCCAGCAGCTCGACCGGGACTAGCTTAGATGAGCAGTTCTTC.

This clonotype was picked up many times. The chain joins TRBV12-3 or TRBV12-4 to TRBJ1-5, with D unclear. V dropped 7 bases and J dropped 6 bases, with 10 bases sitting between them. This CDR3 spans 12 amino acids. The CDR3 coding sequence is TGTGCCAGCACCGGGGTTAGTCAGCCCCAGCATTTT. Translation gives CASTGVSQPQHF.